The T cell receptor (beta chain) described here comes from a study of OX40 agonist ivuxolimab in advanced cancers. Study-wide points: Among the nonresponders, some also had low normalized T-cell clonal expansion.

The CDR3 loop spans 14 amino acids. Trimming cost V 3 bases and J 6 bases, with 12 bases left between them. In germline, CDR1 is ENHRY, CDR2 SYGVKD. Assay: immunoSEQ multiplex PCR; the TCRdb copy retains only in-frame clones and omits some. Of around 90,000 clones listed, around 90% were seen once; the top ten hold less than 8%. With respect to this clone: Antigen: not known.

This chain joins TRBV10-3 and TRBJ2-1; D may be TRBD1 (6 bases). Source: CD4+ or CD8+ T cells sorted from blood, taken in a trial of the OX40 agonist ivuxolimab. The sequence derives from an adult with an advanced solid tumor such as melanoma, head and neck, liver or kidney cancer. CDR3 protein: CAISDQLDSNEQFF. The CDR3 nucleotides read TGTGCCATCAGTGATCAACTGGACAGCAATGAGCAGTTCTTC.